Below are 22 T cell receptor beta chains sequenced from a single sample in a study of response to subunit inactivated influenza vaccine. TCRdb reprocessed the RT-PCR reads via MiXCR and lists one record per CDR3 protein. The table lists hundreds of thousands of distinct CDR3 sequences, 6% to 9% of them singletons. Sequenced material: PBMCs from blood, taken less than 30 months after vaccination. The source of these receptors is a man aged 50-75 years who received an inactivated influenza vaccine.

Ten or more counts support this clonotype. The genes are TRBV12-3 or TRBV12-4 and TRBJ1-2, with 8 bases lining up with TRBD1. This CDR3 spans 13 amino acids. V lost 5 bases, J lost 4 bases, and 3 bases stayed unmatched. The chain's CDR3 is CASSKTGAYGYTF. The CDR3 nucleotides are TGTGCCAGCAGTAAGACAGGGGCCTATGGCTACACCTTC.

The chain links TRBV12-3 or TRBV12-4 to TRBJ1-5; D uncertain. The CDR3 is 16 residues long. Trimming took 3 bases from V and 0 from J, leaving 12 bases between them. The CDR3 loop is CASSFGRSASNQPQHF. DNA of the CDR3: TGTGCCAGCAGTTTTGGGCGGAGCGCTAGCAATCAGCCCCAGCATTTT.

Many counts were recorded for this clonotype. The chain combines TRBV11-1 with TRBJ2-1, with TRBD2 identical over 14 bases. Per the germline V gene, CDR1 is SGHAT and CDR2 is FQDESV (reference sequence). With 6 bases clipped from V and 9 bases from J, the junction kept 7 bases outside the gene matches. CDR3 size: 15 residues. CDR3 sequence (DNA): TGTGCCAGCAGACTAGGGACTAGCGGGGGTAGTGAGCAGTTCTTC. It translates to CASRLGTSGGSEQFF. The full variable domain, completed using reference TRBV11-1 and TRBJ2-1, is EAEVAQSPRYKITEKSQAVAFWCDPISGHATLYWYRQILGQGPELLVQFQDESVVDDSQLPKDRFSAERLKGVDSTLKIQPAELGDSAMYLCASRLGTSGGSEQFFGPGTRLTVL.

This clonotype was counted between two and nine times. This chain connects TRBV6-5 to TRBJ2-5; 9 bases fit TRBD1. Unmatched junction bases numbered 7, after V lost 0 bases and J lost 5 bases. Germline V gives CDR1 MNHEY, CDR2 SVGAGI. The CDR3 extends over 16 amino acids. The CDR3 is CASSYSGQGRLETQYF. The DNA of the CDR3 is TGTGCCAGCAGTTACTCGGGACAGGGTCGGTTGGAGACCCAGTACTTC.

CDR3 loop: CSAKPRTAVWETQYF. CDR3 coding DNA: TGCAGTGCTAAGCCGAGGACGGCCGTCTGGGAGACCCAGTACTTC. This chain links TRBV20-1 with TRBJ2-5, with D uncertain. The CDR3 contains 15 residues. Germline CDR1 DFQATT, CDR2 SNEGSKA (reference sequence). Trimming left V 4 bases short and J 5 bases short, with 20 bases between.

Concerning this clonotype itself: This sequence may be a read error, since a much larger clone differs from it by one base. V is TRBV12-3 or TRBV12-4 and J is TRBJ2-6; D perhaps matches TRBD1 (6 bases). The CDR3 covers 15 residues. V was shortened by 7 bases and J by 0 bases, with 10 bases between the two germline ends. The CDR3 reads CASILGGSGANVLTF. The DNA of the CDR3 is TGTGCCAGCATCTTAGGGGGCTCTGGGGCCAACGTCCTGACTTTC.

In this sample, this clonotype turned up many times. The V call is TRBV20-1, the J call TRBJ2-2; 8 bases fit TRBD1. The length of the CDR3 is 16 residues. CDR1 is DFQATT, CDR2 SNEGSKA, per germline (reference sequence). The V and J ends lost 6 bases and 1 base, in that order; junction bases with no gene match: 10. This chain's CDR3 is CSASNAGTGNTGELFF. The CDR3, as DNA: TGCAGTGCGAGCAACGCCGGGACAGGGAACACCGGGGAGCTGTTTTTT.

The chain carries TRBV11-2 and TRBJ2-3; D call uncertain. The CDR3 is 12 residues long. The V and J ends lost 3 bases and 5 bases respectively, with 6 bases between them. CDR1 SGHAT and CDR2 FQNNGV come from the germline V gene. The CDR3 here is CASSFSVDTQYF. The CDR3 DNA reads TGTGCCAGCAGCTTTTCGGTAGATACGCAGTATTTT. Combining the CDR3 with reference TRBV11-2 and TRBJ2-3 gives the whole variable domain EAGVAQSPRYKIIEKRQSVAFWCNPISGHATLYWYQQILGQGPKLLIQFQNNGVVDDSQLPKDRFSAERLKGVDSTLKIQPAKLEDSAVYLCASSFSVDTQYFGPGTRLTVL.

A few counts support this clonotype. This chain connects TRBV6-1 to TRBJ2-2; D not resolved. V was shortened by 7 bases and J by 0 bases, with 9 bases between the two germline ends. CDR1 and CDR2 (germline): MNHNS, SASEGT. The CDR3 runs 14 residues. Written as DNA, the CDR3 is TGTGCCAGCACGCGACAAGCGAACACCGGGGAGCTGTTTTTT. Its translation: CASTRQANTGELFF.

CDR3 residues: CASSPDRLNTGELFF. CDR3 DNA sequence: TGCGCCAGCAGCCCGGACCGACTGAACACCGGGGAGCTGTTTTTT. The rearrangement links TRBV4-3 to TRBJ2-2, with D hard to call. Germline V gene data show CDR1 as LGHNA and CDR2 as YSLEER. Between the trimmed V and J ends, which lost 4 bases and 1 base, there was a span of 10 bases. The length of the CDR3 is 15 residues.

This clonotype showed up just a few times. A much more abundant neighbour one base away suggests this may be a read error. The chain recombines TRBV28 with TRBJ2-7; D not certain. Trimming shortened V by 8 bases and J by 0 bases, and 8 bases separated the two germline ends. Germline V CDR1 and CDR2: MDHEN, SYDVKM. This CDR3 spans 12 amino acids. The CDR3 sequence: CASRRSSYEQYF. The DNA for the CDR3 is TGTGCCAGCCGCCGGAGCTCCTACGAGCAGTACTTC.

This clonotype showed up many times. The chain combines TRBV12-3 or TRBV12-4 with TRBJ1-1; unclear D gene. Trimming left V 3 bases short and J 5 bases short, with 7 bases between. CDR3 size: 12 residues. The DNA of the CDR3 is TGTGCCAGCAGTTTGCTCCGGACTGAAGCTTTCTTT. It codes for CASSLLRTEAFF.

The rearrangement links TRBV4-3 to TRBJ2-1, with 9 bases aligning to TRBD2. V was pared by 0 bases and J by 7 bases, with 7 bases of the junction left unmatched. This CDR3 spans 16 amino acids. CDR1 and CDR2 from the germline V gene are LGHNA and YSLEER. CDR3 region: CASSQDGLAGRNEQFF. As DNA, the CDR3 is TGCGCCAGCAGCCAAGACGGGCTAGCGGGAAGGAATGAGCAGTTCTTC.

This chain links TRBV28 with TRBJ1-3; no clear D. CDR3 length: 14 amino acids. Germline lookup yields CDR1 MDHEN and CDR2 SYDVKM. Trimming took 5 bases from V and 4 from J, leaving 12 bases between them. The CDR3 loop reads CASSPGVVGNTIYF. Here the CDR3 DNA reads TGTGCCAGCAGTCCCGGAGTGGTAGGAAACACCATATATTTT.

V usage is TRBV20-1 and J usage is TRBJ2-7, with TRBD1 as a possible D gene (7 bases). This CDR3 region has 16 residues. From germline, CDR1 is DFQATT and CDR2 SNEGSKA (reference sequence). V shed 0 bases and J shed 2 bases, with 17 bases lying between them. The CDR3 DNA reads as TGCAGTGCTAGAGATGGCGGGACAGCATGGCCCTACGAGCAGTACTTC. Protein sequence: CSARDGGTAWPYEQYF.

This chain links TRBV20-1 with TRBJ2-3, with D perhaps matching TRBD2 (6 bases). The CDR3 extends over 14 amino acids. Deletions cut 2 bases from V and 4 bases from J, with 13 bases between. Germline V lookup: CDR1 DFQATT, CDR2 SNEGSKA (reference sequence). The CDR3 reads CSARPREIPDTQYF. In DNA, the CDR3 is TGCAGTGCTAGACCGCGGGAAATTCCAGATACGCAGTATTTT.

The chain couples TRBV5-1 to TRBJ2-2; TRBD1 might be the D (5 bases). The CDR3 covers 15 residues. The germline gives CDR1 SGHRS, CDR2 YFSETQ. The V gene lost 1 base and the J gene lost 6 bases, with 13 bases spanning the gap. The CDR3, as DNA: TGCGCCAGCAGCTTGCATCAGGGATCCCCCGGGGAGCTGTTTTTT. Translated, it gives CASSLHQGSPGELFF.

This clonotype was recorded at least ten times. The genes are TRBV2 and TRBJ1-1; no firm D call. CDR3 length equals 15 residues. CDR1 SNHLY and CDR2 FYNNEI come from the germline V gene. V was cut by 0 bases and J by 1 base, with 9 bases left in between. CDR3 DNA: TGTGCCAGCAGTGAAGCGCGCACAGCGAACACTGAAGCTTTCTTT. This codes for CASSEARTANTEAFF. Supplemented by reference TRBV2 and TRBJ1-1, the full variable domain reads EPEVTQTPSHQVTQMGQEVILRCVPISNHLYFYWYRQILGQKVEFLVSFYNNEISEKSEIFDDQFSVERPDGSNFTLKIRSTKLEDSAMYFCASSEARTANTEAFFGQGTRLTVV.

This clonotype has more than one count but fewer than ten. V usage is TRBV3-1 and J usage is TRBJ1-2; 7 nucleotides align to TRBD1. Germline V gene data show CDR1 as LGHDT and CDR2 as YNNKEL (reference sequence). V lost 0 bases and J lost 12; bases outside the gene matches: 7. CDR3 size: 13 residues. CDR3: CASSQEVGQIHTF. The CDR3 region has the DNA TGTGCCAGCAGCCAAGAAGTGGGACAGATCCACACCTTC.

This clonotype was counted many times. The J gene is TRBJ1-1, the V gene TRBV2; 10 bases are a match to TRBD1. Trimming removed 1 base from V and 4 bases from J; junction bases left unmatched: 0. The CDR3 consists of 14 residues. Looked up from germline, CDR1 is SNHLY and CDR2 is FYNNEI. The CDR3 coding sequence is TGTGCCAGCAGTGAAGGGACAGGGGGCACTGAAGCTTTCTTT. This sequence encodes CASSEGTGGTEAFF.

This clonotype was observed many times. The chain joins TRBV2 to TRBJ2-3, with 9 bases aligning to TRBD2. Germline V lookup: CDR1 SNHLY, CDR2 FYNNEI. This CDR3 is built from 15 residues. J gave up 3 bases and V 5 bases, and 6 bases lay outside the gene matches. CDR3 in amino acids: CASSRLTSGTDTQYF. The DNA of the CDR3 is TGTGCCAGCAGTAGACTGACTAGCGGTACAGATACGCAGTATTTT.

The chain employs TRBV4-3 and TRBJ1-5; the D gene is possibly TRBD1 (5 bases). V was trimmed by 5 bases and J by 5 bases, leaving 10 bases between them. CDR3 length: 13 residues. In germline, CDR1 is LGHNA, CDR2 YSLEER. The CDR3 nucleotides are TGCGCCAGCAGCAGAGGGGTAGATCAGCCCCAGCATTTT. Amino acids: CASSRGVDQPQHF.